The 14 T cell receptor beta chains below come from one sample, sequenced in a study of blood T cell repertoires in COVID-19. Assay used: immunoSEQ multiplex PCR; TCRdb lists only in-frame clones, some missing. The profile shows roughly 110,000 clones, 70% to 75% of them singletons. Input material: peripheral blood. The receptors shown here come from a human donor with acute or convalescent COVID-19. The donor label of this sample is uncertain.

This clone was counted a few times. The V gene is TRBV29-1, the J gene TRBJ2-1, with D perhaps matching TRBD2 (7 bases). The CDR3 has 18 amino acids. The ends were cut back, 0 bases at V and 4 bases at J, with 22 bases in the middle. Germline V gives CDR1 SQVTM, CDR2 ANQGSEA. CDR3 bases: TGCAGCGTTGAAGATCCCCTTCCCCTGGCGGGGGCTTACAATGAGCAGTTCTTC. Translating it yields CSVEDPLPLAGAYNEQFF.

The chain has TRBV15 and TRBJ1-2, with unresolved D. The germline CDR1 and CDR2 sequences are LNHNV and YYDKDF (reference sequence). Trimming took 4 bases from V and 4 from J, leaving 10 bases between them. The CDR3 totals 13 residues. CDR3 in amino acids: CATSTSGSYGYTF. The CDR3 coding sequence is TGTGCCACCAGCACCTCCGGGTCCTATGGCTACACCTTC.

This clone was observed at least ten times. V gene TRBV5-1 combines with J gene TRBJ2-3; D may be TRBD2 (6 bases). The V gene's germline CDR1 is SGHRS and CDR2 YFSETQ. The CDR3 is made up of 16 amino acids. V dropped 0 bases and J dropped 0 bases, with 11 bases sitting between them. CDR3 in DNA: TGCGCCAGCAGCTTGGAGGTCGGGGGTAGCACAGATACGCAGTATTTT. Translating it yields CASSLEVGGSTDTQYF.

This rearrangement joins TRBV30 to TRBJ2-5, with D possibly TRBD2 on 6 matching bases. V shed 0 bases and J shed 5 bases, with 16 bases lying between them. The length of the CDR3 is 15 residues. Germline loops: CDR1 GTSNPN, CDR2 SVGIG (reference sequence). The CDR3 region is CAWSVGGGARETQYF. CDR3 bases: TGTGCCTGGAGTGTCGGGGGAGGTGCTAGGGAGACCCAGTACTTC.

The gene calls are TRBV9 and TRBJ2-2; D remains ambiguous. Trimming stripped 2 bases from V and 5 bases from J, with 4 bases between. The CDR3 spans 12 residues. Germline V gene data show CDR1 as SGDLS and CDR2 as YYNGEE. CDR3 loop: CASSVNTGELFF. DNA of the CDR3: TGTGCCAGCAGCGTTAATACCGGGGAGCTGTTTTTT.

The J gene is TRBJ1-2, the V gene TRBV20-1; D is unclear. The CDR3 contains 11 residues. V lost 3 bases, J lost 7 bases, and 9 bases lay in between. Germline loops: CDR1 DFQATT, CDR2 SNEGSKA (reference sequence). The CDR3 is CSARDFGGYTF. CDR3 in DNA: TGCAGTGCTAGGGACTTTGGTGGCTACACCTTC.

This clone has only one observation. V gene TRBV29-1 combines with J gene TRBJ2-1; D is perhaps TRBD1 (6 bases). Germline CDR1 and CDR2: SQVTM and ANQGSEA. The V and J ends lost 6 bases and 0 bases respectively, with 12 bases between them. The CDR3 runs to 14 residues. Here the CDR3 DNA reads TGCAGCGTAGAGACAGGTAGCTCCTACAATGAGCAGTTCTTC. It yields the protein CSVETGSSYNEQFF.

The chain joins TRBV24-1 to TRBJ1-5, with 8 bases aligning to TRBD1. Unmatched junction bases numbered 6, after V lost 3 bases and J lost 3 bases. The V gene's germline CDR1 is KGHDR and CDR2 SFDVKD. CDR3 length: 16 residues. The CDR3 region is CATSDTGTGVNQPQHF. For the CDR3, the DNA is TGTGCCACCAGTGATACCGGGACAGGCGTCAATCAGCCCCAGCATTTT.

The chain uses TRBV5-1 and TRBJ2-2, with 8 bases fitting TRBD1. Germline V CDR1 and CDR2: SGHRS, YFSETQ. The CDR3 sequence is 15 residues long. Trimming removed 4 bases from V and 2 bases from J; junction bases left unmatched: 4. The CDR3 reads CASSPAGGNTGELFF. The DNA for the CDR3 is TGCGCCAGCAGCCCCGCAGGGGGCAACACCGGGGAGCTGTTTTTT.

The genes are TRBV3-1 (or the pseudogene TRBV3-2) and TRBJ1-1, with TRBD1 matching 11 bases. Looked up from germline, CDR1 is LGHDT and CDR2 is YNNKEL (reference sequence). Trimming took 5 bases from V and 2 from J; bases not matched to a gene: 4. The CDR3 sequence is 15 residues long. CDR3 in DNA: TGTGCCAGCAGCTCCCGGACAGGGGGCAACACTGAAGCTTTCTTT. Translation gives CASSSRTGGNTEAFF.

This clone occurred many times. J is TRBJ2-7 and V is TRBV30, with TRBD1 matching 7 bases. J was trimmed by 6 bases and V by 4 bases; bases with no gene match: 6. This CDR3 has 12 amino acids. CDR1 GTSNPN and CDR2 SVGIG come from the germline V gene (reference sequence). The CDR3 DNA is TGTGCCTGGACTAATACAGGGGTCGAGCAGTACTTC. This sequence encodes CAWTNTGVEQYF.

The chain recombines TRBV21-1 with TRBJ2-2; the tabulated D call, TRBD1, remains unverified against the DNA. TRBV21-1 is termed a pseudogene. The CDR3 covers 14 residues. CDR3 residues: CASSKQENTGELFF. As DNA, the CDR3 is TGTGCCAGCAGCAAACAGGAGAACACCGGGGAGCTGTTTTTT.

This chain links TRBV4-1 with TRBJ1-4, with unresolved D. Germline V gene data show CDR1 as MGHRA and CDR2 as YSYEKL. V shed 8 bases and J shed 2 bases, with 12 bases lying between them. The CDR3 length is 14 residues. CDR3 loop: CASSPRGTNEKLFF. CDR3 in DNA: TGCGCCAGCTCCCCCCGCGGTACTAATGAAAAACTGTTTTTT.

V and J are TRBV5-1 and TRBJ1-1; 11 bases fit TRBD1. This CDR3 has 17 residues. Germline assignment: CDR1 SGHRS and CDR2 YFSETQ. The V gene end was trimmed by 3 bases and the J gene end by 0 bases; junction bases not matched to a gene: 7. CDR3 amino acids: CASSYGQGAPMNTEAFF. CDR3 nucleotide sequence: TGCGCCAGCAGCTACGGACAGGGGGCGCCGATGAACACTGAAGCTTTCTTT.